This is a list of T cell receptor beta chains from one sample in a study of T cells after yellow fever vaccination. TCRdb itself ran the 5' RACE reads through MiXCR, one entry per CDR3 protein. The sample holds 29,000 or so distinct CDR3 sequences, about 5% seen once. The specimen comprised CD8+ T cells sorted from PBMCs, sampled 10 days after the yellow fever booster vaccination. The receptors shown here come from a man between 25 and 39 years old who received the YFV17D yellow fever vaccine. Each CDR3 is given with its conserved first and last residue. A D gene is named only where the DNA matches it firmly. Only some rows state a clone size, as once, few, many or a class for expanded clones.

TRBJ2-7	many	NA	TRBV29-1	CSVLGLNGGEQYF	TGCAGCGTTCTGGGTCTAAACGGTGGGGAGCAGTACTTC
TRBJ1-1	many	NA	TRBV3-1	CASTRGFGDTEAFF	TGTGCCAGCACCCGGGGGTTTGGGGACACTGAAGCTTTCTTT
TRBJ2-2	many	NA	TRBV12-3/TRBV12-4	CASSPVAGELFF	TGTGCCAGCAGTCCAGTAGCCGGGGAGCTGTTTTTT
TRBJ2-1	many	NA	TRBV6-6	CASSYGTSNEQFF	TGTGCCAGCAGTTACGGGACCTCCAATGAGCAGTTCTTC
TRBJ2-7	many	NA	TRBV29-1	CSVVGLPREQYF	TGCAGCGTTGTAGGACTCCCGAGGGAGCAGTACTTC
TRBJ2-1	many	NA	TRBV5-4	CASSAPPREEQFF	TGTGCCAGCAGCGCTCCCCCCCGGGAGGAGCAGTTCTTC
TRBJ2-7	many	NA	TRBV5-4	CASSLDGGMGYEQYF	TGTGCCAGCAGCTTGGACGGCGGGATGGGCTACGAGCAGTACTTC
TRBJ1-5	many	NA	TRBV5-1	CASSWGKSNQPQHF	TGCGCCAGCAGCTGGGGGAAGAGCAATCAGCCCCAGCATTTT
TRBJ2-5	many	TRBD2	TRBV25-1	CASRHSGGETQYF	TGTGCCAGCAGACACTCGGGGGGAGAGACCCAGTACTTC
TRBJ1-2	many	NA	TRBV18	CASSPTEANYGYTF	TGTGCCAGCTCACCTACAGAAGCTAACTATGGCTACACCTTC
TRBJ2-1	many	TRBD2	TRBV20-1	CSARDEVGRGYNEQFF	TGCAGTGCTAGAGATGAAGTCGGGAGGGGATACAATGAGCAGTTCTTC
TRBJ1-1	many	NA	TRBV2	CAIPTRGNTEAFF	TGTGCCATCCCAACCAGGGGGAACACTGAAGCTTTCTTT
TRBJ2-7	many	TRBD2	TRBV6-2/TRBV6-3	CASSLAGGSYEQYF	TGTGCCAGCAGTTTAGCGGGAGGGAGCTACGAGCAGTACTTC
TRBJ2-1	many	TRBD1	TRBV4-2	CASSHPDRGSMHEQFF	TGTGCCAGCAGCCACCCGGACAGGGGTAGTATGCATGAGCAGTTCTTC
TRBJ2-5	many	NA	TRBV7-6	CASSLVALGGETQYF	TGTGCCAGCAGCTTAGTGGCTCTAGGGGGGGAGACCCAGTACTTC
TRBJ1-2	few	NA	TRBV12-3/TRBV12-4	CASSQANYGYTF	TGTGCCAGCAGTCAGGCTAACTATGGCTACACCTTC
TRBJ2-7	many	NA	TRBV29-1	CSVETTDSYEQYF	TGCAGCGTCGAAACGACGGACTCCTACGAGCAGTACTTC
TRBJ2-1	many	NA	TRBV4-3	CASSHLAPAGASNEQFF	TGCGCCAGCAGCCATCTAGCCCCTGCAGGGGCCTCCAATGAGCAGTTCTTC
TRBJ2-3	many	TRBD2	TRBV9	CASSVTLAGGPPSTDTQYF	TGTGCCAGCAGCGTTACACTAGCGGGAGGGCCTCCAAGCACAGATACGCAGTATTTT
TRBJ1-2	medium-sized	NA	TRBV29-1	CSINPPLDGDYGYTF	TGCAGTATCAATCCTCCCTTGGACGGAGACTATGGCTACACCTTC
TRBJ2-1	many	TRBD2	TRBV27	CASSMLAGGVYNEQFF	TGTGCCAGCAGTATGCTAGCGGGAGGCGTATACAATGAGCAGTTCTTC
TRBJ2-1	many	TRBD2	TRBV29-1	CSVEGNPLAANEQFF	TGCAGCGTTGAAGGGAATCCACTAGCGGCCAATGAGCAGTTCTTC
TRBJ2-7	many	NA	TRBV11-2	CASSYGQQTYEQYF	TGTGCCAGCAGCTACGGACAGCAAACCTACGAGCAGTACTTC
TRBJ2-3	many	TRBD1	TRBV2	CAKEGQGKGDTQYF	TGTGCCAAAGAGGGACAGGGGAAGGGAGATACGCAGTATTTT
TRBJ2-1	many	NA	TRBV19	CASSLGRSSYNEQFF	TGTGCCAGTAGTCTCGGGCGGTCTTCCTACAATGAGCAGTTCTTC
TRBJ2-7	many	NA	TRBV2	CASRRDSSYEQYF	TGTGCCAGCAGGCGGGACTCGTCTTACGAGCAGTACTTC
TRBJ2-3	many	NA	TRBV27	CASRLNTQYF	TGTGCCAGCAGACTAAATACGCAGTATTTT
TRBJ2-1	NA	TRBD1	TRBV10-3	CAIRGTGAAYNEQFF	TGTGCCATCAGGGGGACAGGGGCGGCTTACAATGAGCAGTTCTTC
TRBJ2-7	many	NA	TRBV6-5	CASSLDGYYEQYF	TGTGCCAGCAGCCTGGACGGTTACTACGAGCAGTACTTC
TRBJ1-1	many	NA	TRBV7-3	CASTEMGGRLETEAFF	TGTGCCAGCACCGAAATGGGGGGGCGCTTGGAAACTGAAGCTTTCTTT
TRBJ2-5	many	NA	TRBV21-1	CASSTTLSIARCQGETQYF	TGTGCCAGCAGCACCACCTTGTCGATAGCGAGATGCCAGGGCGAGACCCAGTACTTC
TRBJ1-1	many	NA	TRBV29-1	CSVDTAGEAFF	TGCAGCGTTGATACAGCCGGTGAAGCTTTCTTT
TRBJ2-7	many	NA	TRBV7-9	CASSLAAGPTSEQYF	TGTGCCAGCAGCTTAGCTGCGGGACCTACCTCCGAGCAGTACTTC
TRBJ2-1	many	NA	TRBV9	CASSATGEQFF	TGTGCCAGCAGCGCCACTGGTGAGCAGTTCTTC
TRBJ2-1	many	NA	TRBV9	CASSARWSGNNEQFF	TGTGCCAGCAGCGCACGTTGGTCAGGGAACAATGAGCAGTTCTTC
TRBJ2-7	many	NA	TRBV27	CASSPSPGAGTYEQYF	TGTGCCAGCAGTCCAAGCCCCGGGGCAGGGACCTACGAGCAGTACTTC
TRBJ2-7	many	NA	TRBV10-2	CASSESISYEQYF	TGCGCCAGCAGTGAGTCGATCTCCTACGAGCAGTACTTC
TRBJ2-7	NA	NA	TRBV29-1	CSVGTPTSYEQYF	TGCAGCGTCGGGACACCAACCAGCTACGAGCAGTACTTC
TRBJ1-5	many	NA	TRBV10-2	CASGYSNQPQHF	TGCGCCAGCGGGTATAGCAATCAGCCCCAGCATTTT
TRBJ2-1	few	NA	TRBV27	CASWGAQEQFF	TGTGCCAGCTGGGGCGCGCAGGAGCAGTTCTTC
TRBJ2-4	many	TRBD1	TRBV18	CASSLEQTGLENIQYF	TGTGCCAGCTCACTCGAACAGACAGGGCTGGAAAACATTCAGTACTTC
TRBJ2-1	many	NA	TRBV29-1	CSVAPGGPYNEQFF	TGCAGCGTTGCTCCTGGGGGCCCGTACAATGAGCAGTTCTTC
TRBJ2-2	NA	NA	TRBV5-4	CASTGDFDGELFF	TGTGCCAGCACCGGGGACTTCGACGGGGAGCTGTTTTTT
TRBJ2-7	many	TRBD2	TRBV15	CATSRELAGVYEQYF	TGTGCCACCAGCAGAGAACTAGCGGGAGTCTACGAGCAGTACTTC
TRBJ1-1	many	NA	TRBV2	CAHDEGTEAFF	TGTGCCCATGATGAGGGCACTGAAGCTTTCTTT
TRBJ1-6	many	NA	TRBV12-3/TRBV12-4	CASSPSYNSPLHF	TGTGCCAGCAGCCCTTCCTATAATTCACCCCTCCACTTT
TRBJ2-3	many	NA	TRBV28	CASSFRAGDTQYF	TGTGCCAGCAGTTTTCGCGCGGGAGATACGCAGTATTTT
TRBJ1-4	many	NA	TRBV19	CAIKAGDNEKLFF	TGTGCCATCAAGGCGGGGGACAATGAAAAACTGTTTTTT
TRBJ2-1	many	NA	TRBV4-3	CASSGAADGEQFF	TGCGCCAGCAGCGGGGCCGCTGACGGTGAGCAGTTCTTC
TRBJ2-3	many	NA	TRBV2	CASSPLGPESADTQYF	TGTGCCAGCAGTCCCCTTGGGCCCGAGAGTGCAGATACGCAGTATTTT
TRBJ2-5	many	TRBD2	TRBV10-3	CAISSATSKQGETQYF	TGTGCCATCAGTTCCGCGACTAGCAAGCAAGGAGAGACCCAGTACTTC
TRBJ2-3	many	NA	TRBV29-1	CSVRLLANTDTQYF	TGCAGCGTTCGGCTCCTAGCGAACACAGATACGCAGTATTTT
TRBJ2-7	many	NA	TRBV11-1	CASSFSTAWEQYF	TGTGCCAGCAGCTTTTCGACTGCCTGGGAGCAGTACTTC
TRBJ2-1	many	NA	TRBV7-9	CASSPPSGRLKGNEQFF	TGTGCCAGCAGCCCACCCTCGGGACGTCTAAAAGGCAATGAGCAGTTCTTC
TRBJ2-1	many	NA	TRBV12-5	CASGFWLAGSSYNEQFF	TGTGCTAGTGGTTTTTGGCTGGCGGGGAGCTCCTACAATGAGCAGTTCTTC